This T cell receptor beta chain stems from a study of control samples from healthy donors and cancer patients (dated by TCRdb to about 2020). Library method: the immunoSEQ multiplex PCR assay. Not all clones reach the TCRdb copy of this immuneACCESS table, which keeps in-frame sequences only. Checked studies attribute under half of the gap to unresolved V genes and leave the rest unexplained. The sample profile shows 200,000 to 250,000 clones; about 94% of them were found once. The leading ten clones occupy about 1.6% of the sample. About this clone: Its antigen target is currently unknown. Base qualities are not provided; no much larger clone lies one nucleotide away.

Specimen: blood. The sequence came from a man aged 50 to 59 in good health.

Here is the DNA: TGTGCCAGCAGCTTAGACGGACAGTACACAGATACGCAGTATTTT. The encoded protein is CASSLDGQYTDTQYF. The V and J segments used are TRBV7-6 and TRBJ2-3; the D gene is perhaps TRBD1, from 6 matching bases. For CDR1 and CDR2, the germline V gene lists SGHVS and FNYEAQ. The CDR3 sequence holds 15 residues, the cysteine and phenylalanine included. The kept DNA is CDR3 alone, 45 bases in frame from the first base. Trimming costs V 1 base and J 2 bases, and their ends lie 10 bases apart.